This T cell receptor (beta chain) was profiled in a study of T cell changes during pregnancy in multiple sclerosis. This CDR3 spans 15 amino acids. The germline V and J ends were trimmed by 0 bases and 3 bases, with 9 bases remaining between them. The germline CDR1 and CDR2 sequences are SGDLS and YYNGEE. Clones were sequenced by immunoSEQ multiplex PCR, and TCRdb holds only the in-frame ones, with some missing. This sample has around 75,000 clones, with 75% to 95% found just once. The sample was CD4+ T cells from peripheral blood mononuclear cells, taken in the third trimester of pregnancy. This chain joins TRBV9 and TRBJ1-4, with a weak D call TRBD1 (5 bases). This TCR was recovered from a female donor in good health, enrolled as a control in a pregnancy study. The CDR3 bases are TGTGCCAGCAGCGTAGCGGGGGGGGCTAATGAAAAACTGTTTTTT. This gives the protein CASSVAGGANEKLFF.